This T cell receptor beta chain was observed in a study of early T cells in non-severe SARS-CoV-2 infection. On the study more broadly: The chains were unpaired, and the sequenced material was bulk RNA from unsorted whole blood.

In this sample, this clonotype turned up a few times. Its antigen is currently unknown. Tagging with unique molecular identifiers was applied to individual cDNA molecules. TCRdb analysed the 5' RACE reads with MiXCR anew, one entry per CDR3 protein. The sample consists of about 71,000 distinct CDR3 sequences, roughly 12% of them appearing once. Points from the study as a whole: Matching with VDJdb favored anti-spike CD8 responses (missing private and CD4 specificities).

The clonotype comes from an adult who was a healthcare worker with PCR-confirmed SARS-CoV-2 infection or an uninfected control (not recorded which). Sequences were derived from whole blood, sampled at baseline.

The CDR3 DNA reads TGTGCCAGCAGGACAGGCCCTGAGGAGCAGTTCTTC. Amino acid sequence: CASRTGPEEQFF. This chain connects TRBV28 to TRBJ2-1; D is perhaps TRBD1 (6 bases). The CDR3 sequence is 12 residues long. Trimming shortened V by 6 bases and J by 10 bases, and 13 bases separated the two germline ends. Germline V gene data show CDR1 as MDHEN and CDR2 as SYDVKM.